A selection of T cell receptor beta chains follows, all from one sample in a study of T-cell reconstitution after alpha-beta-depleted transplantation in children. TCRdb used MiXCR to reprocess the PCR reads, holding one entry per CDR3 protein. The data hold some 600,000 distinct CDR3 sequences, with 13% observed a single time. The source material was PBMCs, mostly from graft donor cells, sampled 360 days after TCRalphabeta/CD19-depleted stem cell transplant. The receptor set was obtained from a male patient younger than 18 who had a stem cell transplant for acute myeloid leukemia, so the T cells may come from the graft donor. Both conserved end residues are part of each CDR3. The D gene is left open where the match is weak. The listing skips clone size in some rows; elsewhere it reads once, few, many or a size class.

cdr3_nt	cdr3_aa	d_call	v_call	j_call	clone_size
TGTGCCATCAGTGTCCCAGAGAGAGATACGCAGTATTTT	CAISVPERDTQYF	.	TRBV10-3	TRBJ2-3	many
TGTGCCAGCAGCGTAAATCGTCACACTGAAGCTTTCTTT	CASSVNRHTEAFF	.	TRBV9	TRBJ1-1	few
TGTGCCAGCAGCTCGGGACTAGCGGGGCCCATTGATGAGCAGTTCTTC	CASSSGLAGPIDEQFF	TRBD2	TRBV7-2	TRBJ2-1	few
TGCGCCAGCAGTCGGCGAAGGGTTCAGTACGAGCAGTACTTC	CASSRRRVQYEQYF	.	TRBV23-1	TRBJ2-7	many
TGCGCCTGCGACGTGGGCCTGGACACCGGGGAGCTGTTTTTT	CACDVGLDTGELFF	.	TRBV5-1	TRBJ2-2	few
TGTGCCAGCAGTTTATTCAGGGTCCACGAGCAGTACTTC	CASSLFRVHEQYF	.	TRBV28	TRBJ2-7	few
TGCAGCGCCGGGACTGAGCAGGATCCTAGCACAGATACGCAGTATTTT	CSAGTEQDPSTDTQYF	.	TRBV29-1	TRBJ2-3	many
TGCAGCGTGGTGACACTCGTTAGGAGATACCACTCCTACAATGAGCAGTTCTTC	CSVVTLVRRYHSYNEQFF	.	TRBV29-1	TRBJ2-1	.
TGTGCCAGCAGCGTAGCCTGGAACAGGGAAGGAAACGGGGCCACCTCCTACGAGCAGTACTTC	CASSVAWNREGNGATSYEQYF	.	TRBV9	TRBJ2-7	few
TGTGCCACCAGTGGGGCAGGGGCTCAGCCCCAGCATTTT	CATSGAGAQPQHF	.	TRBV24-1	TRBJ1-5	few
TGTGCCAGCAGTAACGGGACAGGGTACTCTGGGGCCAACGTCCTGACTTTC	CASSNGTGYSGANVLTF	TRBD1	TRBV6-2/TRBV6-3	TRBJ2-6	.
TGCGCCAGCAGCGTTCTACAGGGGAACACTGAAGCTTTCTTT	CASSVLQGNTEAFF	.	TRBV5-1	TRBJ1-1	many
TGCAGCGTTCGGCTAACCATATACGAGCAGTACTTC	CSVRLTIYEQYF	.	TRBV29-1	TRBJ2-7	many
TGTGCCAGCAGCCTATCCGGAGGCGGGAGCGCAGATACGCAGTATTTT	CASSLSGGGSADTQYF	TRBD2	TRBV28	TRBJ2-3	many
TGCAGTGCCCGGGTCGGGGCAGGGTATAGCGGAGCTTTCTTT	CSARVGAGYSGAFF	.	TRBV20-1	TRBJ1-1	many
TGCGCCAGCAGCCAACCGGGCTTTTTAGATACGCAGTATTTT	CASSQPGFLDTQYF	.	TRBV4-3	TRBJ2-3	.
TGTGCCAGCAGCTTACAGGGGGGAATATCCTACGAGCAGTACTTC	CASSLQGGISYEQYF	.	TRBV7-3	TRBJ2-7	.
TGCAGCGTTGAAAGGGGACTAGCGCTTTTGCGTGAGCAGTTCTTC	CSVERGLALLREQFF	TRBD2	TRBV29-1	TRBJ2-1	many
TGTGCCAGCAGCCGACTTCTTCAATGGACCGGGGAGCTGTTTTTT	CASSRLLQWTGELFF	.	TRBV7-8	TRBJ2-2	.
TGTGCCAGCAGCTATACCGGGAGCTACGAGCAGTACTTC	CASSYTGSYEQYF	.	TRBV14	TRBJ2-7	many
TGTGCCAGCAGCCAAGACTGGGAGGATACGCAGTATTTT	CASSQDWEDTQYF	.	TRBV4-2	TRBJ2-3	.
TGTGCCAGTACCGGAGCTTTTTTGGGGCCGTCTCTTGATGAGCAGTTCTTC	CASTGAFLGPSLDEQFF	.	TRBV19	TRBJ2-1	few
TGTGCCAGCAGCCCATCCCGGGACAGGGGGCACCTAACTGGGGCCAACGTCCTGACTTTC	CASSPSRDRGHLTGANVLTF	TRBD1	TRBV28	TRBJ2-6	.
TGCGCCAGCAGCCAAGGTTCAGGAACTAGCGGCCTCCTCGGATATACGCAGTATTTT	CASSQGSGTSGLLGYTQYF	TRBD2	TRBV4-3	TRBJ2-3	.
TGTGCCAGCAGTTCCTGGGGACAGTCCTACGAGCAGTACTTC	CASSSWGQSYEQYF	TRBD1	TRBV6-5	TRBJ2-7	many
TGTGCCAGCAGCTCGGCCGGGCCAAGGGACGAGCAGTACTTC	CASSSAGPRDEQYF	.	TRBV7-9	TRBJ2-7	.
TGCAGCGTTGCGGGACTAGCGGGAGGGTCCTCCTACAATGAGCAGTTCTTC	CSVAGLAGGSSYNEQFF	TRBD2	TRBV29-1	TRBJ2-1	few
TGCGCCAGCAGCCTAAGGCGGACTAGCGGTAGCGAGCAGTACTTC	CASSLRRTSGSEQYF	TRBD2	TRBV4-3	TRBJ2-7	few
TGTGCCATCAGGACTAGCGGGAGGGTTGGCACAGATACGCAGTATTTT	CAIRTSGRVGTDTQYF	TRBD2	TRBV10-3	TRBJ2-3	many
TGTGCCAGCAGTGGCCGGGACAGGGGTTCCTACGAGCAGTACTTC	CASSGRDRGSYEQYF	TRBD1	TRBV28	TRBJ2-7	.
TGCGCCAGCAGGAGCGGGAGGGCCAAACCCGAGCAGTACTTC	CASRSGRAKPEQYF	TRBD2	TRBV10-2	TRBJ2-7	many
TGTGCCAGCAGTTTATTAGGGACATCTACCTACGAGCAGTACTTC	CASSLLGTSTYEQYF	.	TRBV28	TRBJ2-7	.
TGTGCCAGTAGTGCCGGACCCCTCTACGAGCAGTACTTC	CASSAGPLYEQYF	.	TRBV19	TRBJ2-7	many
TGTGCCAGCAGCTTAGGTTTTGTTCCAGGCGCCTACGAGCAGTACTTC	CASSLGFVPGAYEQYF	.	TRBV7-2	TRBJ2-7	.
TGTGCCACCAGCAGAGACCCCAAGGGGATAGAGACCCAGTACTTC	CATSRDPKGIETQYF	.	TRBV15	TRBJ2-5	many
TGCAGTGCTAGAGATAGGGGGGAGGGCTTCCGTCTCTACGAGCAGTACTTC	CSARDRGEGFRLYEQYF	.	TRBV20-1	TRBJ2-7	few
TGCAGCGTTGCAGGGGGGGGCCAGGGGAACATTCAGTACTTC	CSVAGGGQGNIQYF	.	TRBV29-1	TRBJ2-4	many
TGTGCCAGCAGCCCGCACAAAGAGGGAGGCTACACCTTC	CASSPHKEGGYTF	.	TRBV7-3	TRBJ1-2	many
TGCAGCGTTGACAGGGAGGCTTTCTTT	CSVDREAFF	.	TRBV29-1	TRBJ1-1	.
TGTGCCAGCAGCTTACAGGGGGAGAGGGGTGAGCAGTTCTTC	CASSLQGERGEQFF	TRBD1	TRBV11-3	TRBJ2-1	few